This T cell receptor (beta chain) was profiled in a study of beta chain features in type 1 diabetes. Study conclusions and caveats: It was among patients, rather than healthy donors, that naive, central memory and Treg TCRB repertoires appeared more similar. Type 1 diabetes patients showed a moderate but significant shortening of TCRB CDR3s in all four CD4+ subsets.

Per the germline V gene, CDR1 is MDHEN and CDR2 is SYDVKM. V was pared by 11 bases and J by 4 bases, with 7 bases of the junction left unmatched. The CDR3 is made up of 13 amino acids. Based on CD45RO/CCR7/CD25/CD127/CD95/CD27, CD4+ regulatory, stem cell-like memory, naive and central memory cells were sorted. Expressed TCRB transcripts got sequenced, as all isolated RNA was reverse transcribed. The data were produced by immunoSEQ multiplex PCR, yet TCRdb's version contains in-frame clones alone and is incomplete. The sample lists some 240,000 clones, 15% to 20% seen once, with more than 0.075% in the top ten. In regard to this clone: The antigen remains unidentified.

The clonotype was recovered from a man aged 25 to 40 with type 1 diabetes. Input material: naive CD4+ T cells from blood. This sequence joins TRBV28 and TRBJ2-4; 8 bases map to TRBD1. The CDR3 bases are TGTGCCGGGGGGACAGGACCGAAAAACATTCAGTACTTC. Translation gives CAGGTGPKNIQYF.